This T cell receptor beta chain was identified during a study of blood T cell repertoires in COVID-19 (dated by TCRdb to 2020 to 2021). Describing the broader study: Samples covering the acute and convalescent phases of COVID-19 were provided by collaborators in the United States, Italy and Spain. The material from the prospective study consisted of cDNA or gDNA derived from T cells, B-cell-depleted T cells, or PBMCs. Deeply sampled blood TCRbeta repertoires from subjects exposed to, actively infected with, or recovered from COVID-19 were included in the dataset. A freely available public database, intended as a resource for researchers studying the immune response to SARS-CoV-2, is where the repertoires were released. The samples were drawn from the first 160 participants of the ongoing ImmuneRACE study and from 1,254 subjects provided by 6 global collaborators. Sample metadata almost always included a de-identified subject ID, COVID-19 status, age in years and sex. Where available, HLA class I and class II types were taken from metadata supplied by the sample provider and were not determined by assay-based typing.

Turning to this clone: Its antigen is unknown. No quality values exist for individual bases; no much larger clone is one base distant.

Here is what the overall study found, with its caveats: The quantity of clinical and demographic metadata differed by source and by participant and was supplied without curation.

Each collaborating institution followed its own protocols to collect whole blood in K2EDTA tubes. For TCRbeta analysis, collaborators shipped samples in one of three forms: frozen whole blood, isolated PBMCs, or DNA extracted from either of those sample types. The CDR3 measures 13 amino acids from cysteine to phenylalanine. The sequence is cut down to CDR3 DNA, 39 bases in frame from base 1. The germline V gene supplies CDR1 SGDLS and CDR2 YYNGEE. V loses 7 bases, J loses 6 bases, and the germline ends lie 15 bases apart. The immunoSEQ Assay, a bias-controlled multiplex PCR, was used to amplify TCRbeta CDR3 regions from genomic DNA. On the study's bioinformatics: Within the assay, amplification of reference gene primers was used to estimate how many nucleated cells each sample contained. Sequence reads were collapsed and filtered to measure the absolute abundance of every unique TCRbeta CDR3 rearrangement. For each sample, productive Simpson clonality was calculated as the square root of Simpson's diversity index over productive rearrangements. TCRdb obtained this table from immuneACCESS and retained in-frame rearrangements with V and J assigned. These tables miss some clones; where compared with another copy, unresolved V genes account for less than half of the shortfall, and the remainder is unexplained. From that table come the V and J calls and clone size; the DNA was used to work out D and trimming. Across this sample there are just under 90,000 clones, with 72% seen only once. 13% to 15% of the sample lies in the top ten.

This receptor was identified in a woman over 75 with acute or convalescent COVID-19. The sample comprised peripheral blood. Here the chain combines TRBV9 and TRBJ2-3; too little of a D gene remains to name it. The CDR3 corresponds to CASASDSYDTQYF. The sequenced DNA is TGTGCCAGCGCCTCGGATAGCTATGATACGCAGTATTTT.